A single sample gave rise to the 32 T cell receptor beta chains below, sequenced in a study of OX40 agonist ivuxolimab in advanced cancers. Sequencing used immunoSEQ multiplex PCR; TCRdb keeps in-frame clones, though not all of them. The profile shows some 85,000 clones, about 90% of them singletons. Here the sequenced sample was CD4+ or CD8+ T cells sorted from blood, taken in a trial of the OX40 agonist ivuxolimab. These receptors were obtained from an adult with an advanced solid tumor such as melanoma, head and neck, liver or kidney cancer.

V gene TRBV28 combines with J gene TRBJ2-7; D may correspond to TRBD1 or TRBD2 (5 bases each). The CDR3 runs 16 residues. V was clipped by 3 bases and J by 5 bases, with 20 bases between them. CDR1 and CDR2 from the germline V gene are MDHEN and SYDVKM. CDR3 residues: CASSFLGRGLDDEQYF. The CDR3 DNA reads TGTGCCAGCAGTTTCCTGGGACGTGGCTTGGACGACGAGCAGTACTTC.

This chain uses TRBV21-1 with TRBJ1-1. TRBV21-1 is annotated as a pseudogene. This CDR3 contains 13 residues. As DNA, the CDR3 is TGTGCCAGCAGCAAAGGTGGACCGACGGGAGCTTTCTTT. Its protein is CASSKGGPTGAFF.

V gene TRBV2 combines with J gene TRBJ2-3, with D possibly being TRBD1 (5 bases). This CDR3 is 14 amino acids long. Germline assignment: CDR1 SNHLY and CDR2 FYNNEI. Between the trimmed V and J ends, which lost 0 bases and 8 bases, there was a span of 12 bases. The CDR3: CASSEALARGTQYF. CDR3 DNA: TGTGCCAGCAGTGAAGCGCTGGCTAGGGGTACGCAGTATTTT.

This clone appeared once. V is TRBV28 and J is TRBJ2-7; 8 bases are a match to TRBD2. Trimming took 6 bases from V and 9 from J; bases not matched to a gene: 16. CDR1 and CDR2 (germline): MDHEN, SYDVKM. The CDR3 extends over 15 amino acids. The CDR3 spells CASRPGLGAPRGQYF. DNA of the CDR3: TGTGCCAGCAGACCGGGACTAGGGGCCCCGCGCGGGCAGTACTTC.

The genes are TRBV6-1 and TRBJ2-3; tentative D call: TRBD1 (5 bases). Trimming removed 7 bases at V and 2 bases at J, with 13 bases between. Germline V gives CDR1 MNHNS, CDR2 SASEGT. This CDR3 region has 14 residues. CDR3 bases: TGTGCCAGCAAAAGGACAAGCGTCACAGATACGCAGTATTTT. This codes for CASKRTSVTDTQYF.

The chain uses TRBV28 and TRBJ2-7, with 7 bases aligning to TRBD1. Germline lookup yields CDR1 MDHEN and CDR2 SYDVKM. This CDR3 has 13 amino acids. V trimming: 4 bases; J trimming: 3 bases; junction bases outside the gene matches: 3. The chain's CDR3 is CASSSGQDYEQYF. The CDR3, as DNA: TGTGCCAGCAGTTCCGGACAGGACTACGAGCAGTACTTC.

V and J are TRBV30 and TRBJ2-3; D is perhaps TRBD2 (6 bases). CDR3 length: 15 amino acids. CDR1 GTSNPN and CDR2 SVGIG come from the germline V gene (reference sequence). V was cut by 4 bases and J by 1 base, with 15 bases left in between. In DNA form, the CDR3 reads TGTGCCTGGATAAAGGGACTTTCGGGCACAGATACGCAGTATTTT. As protein: CAWIKGLSGTDTQYF.

CDR3 protein: CASSLGHANTGELFF. In nucleotides, the CDR3 is TGTGCCAGCAGCTTGGGACACGCGAACACCGGGGAGCTGTTTTTT. The V gene is TRBV11-3, the J gene TRBJ2-2; possible D gene TRBD1, 6 bases. This CDR3 region has 15 residues. Germline V gene data show CDR1 as SGHNT and CDR2 as YENEEA. V was shortened by 3 bases and J by 0 bases, with 8 bases between the two germline ends.

The rearrangement links TRBV11-2 to TRBJ2-7; D unclear. Deletions cut 4 bases from V and 0 bases from J, with 7 bases between. CDR3 length: 13 residues. Germline loops: CDR1 SGHAT, CDR2 FQNNGV. CDR3: CASSSSASYEQYF. In DNA form, the CDR3 reads TGTGCCAGCAGCTCCAGCGCCTCCTACGAGCAGTACTTC.

This clone showed up just a few times. V usage is TRBV10-3 and J usage is TRBJ2-4; the match to TRBD1 covers 9 bases. CDR1 is ENHRY, CDR2 SYGVKD, per germline. The ends lost 7 bases at V and 8 bases at J; junction bases unmatched: 6. The CDR3 is made up of 13 amino acids. CDR3 sequence: CAIKGGQGDIQYF. CDR3 bases: TGTGCCATCAAAGGGGGACAGGGCGACATTCAGTACTTC.

The chain has TRBV30 and TRBJ2-5; D ambiguous. The J call is uncertain, as TRBJ2-7 better fits the DNA end. The CDR3 loop spans 13 amino acids. Looked up from germline, CDR1 is GTSNPN and CDR2 is SVGIG (reference sequence). CDR3 in DNA: TGTGCCTGGAGTAAACTTCACGGTCTCGAGCAGTACTTC. Its protein product is CAWSKLHGLEQYF.

In its sample, this clone was seen a few times. V usage is TRBV4-1 and J usage is TRBJ2-1; 7 bases line up with TRBD2. V was pared by 4 bases and J by 4 bases, with 1 base of the junction left unmatched. Germline V gene sequence: CDR1 MGHRA, CDR2 YSYEKL. This CDR3 comprises 13 residues. CDR3 coding DNA: TGCGCCAGCAGCCGGGAGGGTTACAATGAGCAGTTCTTC. It encodes CASSREGYNEQFF.

The CDR3 loop reads CASSSIAGETQYF. Here the CDR3 DNA reads TGTGCCAGCAGCTCGATAGCGGGAGAGACCCAGTACTTC. The V call is TRBV7-8, the J call TRBJ2-5; the match to TRBD2 covers 7 bases. Germline lookup yields CDR1 SGHVS and CDR2 FQNEAQ. This CDR3 is 13 amino acids long. Trimming cost V 4 bases and J 4 bases; bases outside gene matches: 3.

This sequence joins TRBV4-3 and TRBJ2-6; D unclear. The CDR3 length is 15 residues. The V gene's germline CDR1 is LGHNA and CDR2 YSLEER. Trimming left V 2 bases short and J 1 base short, with 6 bases between. The chain's CDR3 is CASSQISSGANVLTF. The CDR3 DNA reads as TGCGCCAGCAGCCAAATATCTTCTGGGGCCAACGTCCTGACTTTC.

This clone was detected only once. This chain links TRBV28 with TRBJ2-6; D might be TRBD1 or TRBD2, each matching 6 bases. The CDR3 runs 15 residues. The V gene lost 5 bases and the J gene lost 1 base, with 9 bases spanning the gap. CDR1 MDHEN and CDR2 SYDVKM come from the germline V gene. The CDR3 DNA reads as TGTGCCAGCAGTGGAGGGGGTTCTGGGGCCAACGTCCTGACTTTC. Encoded protein: CASSGGGSGANVLTF.

The chain employs TRBV5-4 and TRBJ1-5, with D perhaps matching TRBD1 (6 bases). Per the germline V gene, CDR1 is SGHNT and CDR2 is YYREEE (reference sequence). This CDR3 is 14 amino acids long. Trimming removed 2 bases from V and 5 bases from J, with 11 bases in between. The CDR3 loop reads CASSFLGADQPQHF. The CDR3, as DNA: TGTGCCAGCAGCTTTCTGGGGGCTGATCAGCCCCAGCATTTT.

The chain recombines TRBV7-2 with TRBJ2-3; the D is unclear. This CDR3 region has 14 residues. Germline loops: CDR1 SGHTA, CDR2 FQGNSA. V gave up 5 bases and J gave up 4 bases, with 13 bases separating them. The CDR3: CASSQMPGADTQYF. CDR3 bases: TGTGCCAGCAGCCAAATGCCTGGGGCAGATACGCAGTATTTT.

This chain links TRBV10-2 with TRBJ2-2, with 7 positions matching TRBD2. The CDR3 extends over 16 amino acids. V shed 8 bases and J 3 bases; nucleotides not matched to a gene: 12. Germline CDR1 and CDR2: WSHSY and SAAADI. CDR3 in amino acids: CASFSPGGSDTGELFF. In DNA, the CDR3 is TGCGCCAGCTTCTCGCCGGGCGGGAGTGACACCGGGGAGCTGTTTTTT.

V usage is TRBV10-1 and J usage is TRBJ2-7; D remains ambiguous. This CDR3 region has 13 residues. Germline assignment: CDR1 WNHNN and CDR2 SYGVQD (reference sequence). V was shortened by 4 bases and J by 0 bases, with 7 bases between the two germline ends. The CDR3 is CASSAQHSYEQYF. As DNA, the CDR3 is TGCGCCAGCAGTGCTCAGCACTCCTACGAGCAGTACTTC.

The chain combines TRBV5-4 with TRBJ2-5; D is unresolved. The ends were cut back, 1 base at V and 2 bases at J, with 6 bases in the middle. The germline V gene has CDR1 SGHNT and CDR2 YYREEE (reference sequence). The CDR3 runs to 13 residues. CDR3 coding DNA: TGTGCCAGCAGCTTGAACAGTCAAGAGACCCAGTACTTC. Translation gives CASSLNSQETQYF.

The rearrangement uses TRBV30 and TRBJ1-6, with unresolved D. CDR1 and CDR2 from the germline V gene are GTSNPN and SVGIG (reference sequence). Trimming took 3 bases from V and 7 from J, leaving 7 bases between them. The CDR3 totals 12 residues. The CDR3 DNA sequence: TGTGCCTGGAGGCACAGCAATTCACCCCTCCACTTT. Its protein is CAWRHSNSPLHF.

The chain recombines TRBV4-2 with TRBJ2-7, with 9 bases identical to TRBD1. CDR3 length equals 16 residues. Looked up from germline, CDR1 is LGHNA and CDR2 is YNFKEQ. The trim removed 2 bases at V and 2 bases at J, leaving 7 bases unmatched. Written as DNA, the CDR3 is TGTGCCAGCAGCCAACCGACAGGGGGAGATACCTACGAGCAGTACTTC. Its protein product is CASSQPTGGDTYEQYF.

The gene calls are TRBV9 and TRBJ2-1; D remains ambiguous. This CDR3 spans 16 amino acids. V lost 4 bases and J 0 bases, leaving 14 bases between the germline ends. CDR1 is SGDLS, CDR2 YYNGEE, per germline. As DNA, the CDR3 is TGTGCCAGCAGCCCCCCCCGAGGAAGCTCCTACAATGAGCAGTTCTTC. Translating gives CASSPPRGSSYNEQFF.

The count of this clone is one. This chain uses TRBV29-1 with TRBJ1-1; TRBD1 matches 10 bases. This CDR3 is 14 amino acids long. The V segment lost 7 bases and the J segment 3 bases; nucleotides outside the gene matches: 8. Germline CDR1 SQVTM, CDR2 ANQGSEA. For the CDR3, the DNA is TGCAGCGCCGGGACAGGGGTTACGTACACTGAAGCTTTCTTT. Amino acid sequence: CSAGTGVTYTEAFF.

This clone has just a few counts. The chain recombines TRBV19 with TRBJ1-2, with a possible D match to TRBD1 (5 bases). The V end lost 3 bases, the J end lost 7 bases, and 9 bases lay between the germline ends. CDR3 length equals 12 residues. Germline V lookup: CDR1 LNHDA, CDR2 SQIVND (reference sequence). CDR3 region: CASSILGGGYTF. In DNA form, the CDR3 reads TGTGCCAGTAGTATCCTCGGGGGTGGCTACACCTTC.

This clone showed up just once. The chain is built from TRBV4-3 and TRBJ1-4; D remains unclear. The CDR3 is made up of 16 amino acids. Germline V gene sequence: CDR1 LGHNA, CDR2 YSLEER. The ends were cut back, 4 bases at V and 0 bases at J, with 12 bases in the middle. The CDR3 is CASSPFLSATNEKLFF. For the CDR3, the DNA is TGCGCCAGCAGCCCATTCTTATCGGCAACTAATGAAAAACTGTTTTTT.

Note on this clone: One end of the junction varies from germline; a read error may be responsible. The chain combines TRBV29-1 with TRBJ2-3, with D maybe TRBD2 (5 bases). The CDR3 consists of 10 residues. The germline gives CDR1 SQVTM, CDR2 ANQGSEA. The CDR3 sequence is CSADLSSGNF. CDR3 DNA: TGCAGCGCCGACTTGTCCTCCGGGAATTTT.

This clone was detected once. The CDR3 DNA reads as TGTGCCAGCAGTTTATACCCCACAGGCCCCAAAGCGAGAGCTTTCTTT. Its protein is CASSLYPTGPKARAFF. V usage is TRBV27 and J usage is TRBJ1-1; tentative D call: TRBD1 (5 bases). There are 16 residues in the CDR3. The germline CDR1 and CDR2 sequences are MNHEY and SMNVEV (reference sequence). V lost 1 base and J lost 10, with 22 bases in between.

The V gene is TRBV18, the J gene TRBJ1-3, with D hard to call. CDR1 is KGHSH and CDR2 is LQKENI in the germline V gene. V dropped 3 bases and J dropped 4 bases, with 10 bases sitting between them. This CDR3 spans 14 amino acids. The CDR3, as DNA: TGTGCCAGCTCACCGCCTGCACAGGGAAACACCATATATTTT. This sequence encodes CASSPPAQGNTIYF.

The rearrangement uses TRBV19 and TRBJ2-3; D is possibly TRBD1 (6 bases). The CDR3 length is 15 residues. The germline CDR1 and CDR2 sequences are LNHDA and SQIVND (reference sequence). The V and J ends lost 1 base and 2 bases respectively, with 10 bases between them. CDR3 sequence (DNA): TGTGCCAGTAGTATAGGCAGGGGCGTCACAGATACGCAGTATTTT. This gives the protein CASSIGRGVTDTQYF.

The genes are TRBV28 and TRBJ1-5; possible D gene TRBD1, 5 bases. The length of the CDR3 is 16 residues. Germline V gene lookup returns CDR1 MDHEN and CDR2 SYDVKM. V was pared by 5 bases and J by 7 bases, with 21 bases between. The CDR3 sequence is CASSPQPGPKDQPQHF. Here the CDR3 DNA reads TGTGCCAGCAGTCCACAGCCGGGACCCAAGGACCAGCCCCAGCATTTT.

The rearrangement joins TRBV2 to TRBJ2-1, with 13 bases fitting TRBD2. CDR3 size: 15 residues. CDR1 is SNHLY and CDR2 is FYNNEI in the germline V gene. The junction had 8 bases not matched to a gene; V was cut back by 6 bases and J by 9 bases. CDR3 protein: CASSPGTSGIREQFF. The CDR3 coding sequence is TGTGCCAGCAGCCCCGGGACTAGCGGGATACGTGAGCAGTTCTTC.